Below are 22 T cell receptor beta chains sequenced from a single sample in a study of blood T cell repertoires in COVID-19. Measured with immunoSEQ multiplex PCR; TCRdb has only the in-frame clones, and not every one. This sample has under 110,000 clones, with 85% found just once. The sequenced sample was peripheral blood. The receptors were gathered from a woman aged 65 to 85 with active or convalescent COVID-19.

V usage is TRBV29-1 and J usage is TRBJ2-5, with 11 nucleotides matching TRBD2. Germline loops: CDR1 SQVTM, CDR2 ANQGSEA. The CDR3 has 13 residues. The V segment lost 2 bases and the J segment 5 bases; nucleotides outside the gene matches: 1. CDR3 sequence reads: CSVERTSGETQYF. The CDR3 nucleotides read TGCAGCGTTGAAAGGACTAGCGGGGAGACCCAGTACTTC.

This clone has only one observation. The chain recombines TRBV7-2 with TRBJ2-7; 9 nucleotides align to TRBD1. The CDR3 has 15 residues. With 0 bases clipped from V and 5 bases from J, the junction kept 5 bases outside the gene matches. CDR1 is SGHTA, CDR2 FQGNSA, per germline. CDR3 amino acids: CASSLAGTGYNEQYF. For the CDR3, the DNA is TGTGCCAGCAGCTTAGCCGGGACAGGGTATAACGAGCAGTACTTC.

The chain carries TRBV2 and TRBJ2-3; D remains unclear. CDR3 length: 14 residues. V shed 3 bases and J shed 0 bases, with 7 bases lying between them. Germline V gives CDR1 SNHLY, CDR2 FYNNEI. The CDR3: CASSDRPSTDTQYF. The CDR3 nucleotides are TGTGCCAGCAGTGACAGGCCTAGCACAGATACGCAGTATTTT.

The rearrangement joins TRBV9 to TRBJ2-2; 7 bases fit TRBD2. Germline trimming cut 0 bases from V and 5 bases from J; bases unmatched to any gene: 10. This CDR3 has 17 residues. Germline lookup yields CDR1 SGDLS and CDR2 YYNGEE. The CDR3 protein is CASSVDRAGTDTGELFF. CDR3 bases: TGTGCCAGCAGCGTAGATCGAGCGGGGACCGATACCGGGGAGCTGTTTTTT.

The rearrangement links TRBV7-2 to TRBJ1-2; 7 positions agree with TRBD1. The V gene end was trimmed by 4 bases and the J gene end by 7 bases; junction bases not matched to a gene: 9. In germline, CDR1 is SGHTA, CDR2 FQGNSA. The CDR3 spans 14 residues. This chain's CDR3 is CASSWRDSFSGYTF. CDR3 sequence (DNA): TGTGCCAGCAGCTGGCGGGACAGTTTCTCTGGCTACACCTTC.

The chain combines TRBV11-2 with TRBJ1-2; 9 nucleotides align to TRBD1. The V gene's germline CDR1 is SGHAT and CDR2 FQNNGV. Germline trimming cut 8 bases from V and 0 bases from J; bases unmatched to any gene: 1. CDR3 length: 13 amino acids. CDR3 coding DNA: TGTGCCAGCGGACAGGGGCCTAACTATGGCTACACCTTC. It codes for CASGQGPNYGYTF.

CDR3 bases: TGCGCCAGCAGCTCCCTACCAGGGGCCGGCGCAGATACGCAGTATTTT. Its translation: CASSSLPGAGADTQYF. The chain has TRBV5-1 and TRBJ2-3; the D gene is possibly TRBD1 (6 bases). The CDR3 sequence is 16 residues long. Trimming removed 3 bases from V and 4 bases from J, with 18 bases in between. Germline V gives CDR1 SGHRS, CDR2 YFSETQ.

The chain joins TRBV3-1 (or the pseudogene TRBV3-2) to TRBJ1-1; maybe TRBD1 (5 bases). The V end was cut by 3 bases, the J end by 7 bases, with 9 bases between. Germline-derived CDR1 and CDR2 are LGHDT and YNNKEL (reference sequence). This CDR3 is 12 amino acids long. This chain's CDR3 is CASSHDRYEAFF. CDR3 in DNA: TGTGCCAGCAGCCATGACAGATATGAAGCTTTCTTT.

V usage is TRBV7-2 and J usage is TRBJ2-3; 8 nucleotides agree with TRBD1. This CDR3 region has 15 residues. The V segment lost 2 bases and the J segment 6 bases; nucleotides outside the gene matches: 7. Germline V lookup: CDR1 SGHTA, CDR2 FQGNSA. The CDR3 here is CASSLMGTGTDTQYF. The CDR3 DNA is TGTGCCAGCAGCTTAATGGGGACAGGAACGGATACGCAGTATTTT.

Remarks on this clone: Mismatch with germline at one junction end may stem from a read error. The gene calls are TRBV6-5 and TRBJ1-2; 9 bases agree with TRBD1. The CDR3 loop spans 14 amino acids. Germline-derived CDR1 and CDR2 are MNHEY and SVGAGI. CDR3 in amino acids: CATSPGTGTYGYTF. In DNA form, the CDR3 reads TGTGCCACCAGTCCCGGGACAGGGACCTATGGCTACACCTTC.

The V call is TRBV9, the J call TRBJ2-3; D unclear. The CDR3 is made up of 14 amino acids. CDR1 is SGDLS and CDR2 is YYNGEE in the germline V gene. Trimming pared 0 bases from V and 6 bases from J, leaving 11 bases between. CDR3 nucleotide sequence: TGTGCCAGCAGCGTAGCTACTAATTCGGATACGCAGTATTTT. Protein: CASSVATNSDTQYF.

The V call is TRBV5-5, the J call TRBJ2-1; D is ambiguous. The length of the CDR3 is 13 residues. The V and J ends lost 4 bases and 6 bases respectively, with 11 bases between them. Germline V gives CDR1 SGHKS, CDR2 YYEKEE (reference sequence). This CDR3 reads CASSLSRLNEQFF. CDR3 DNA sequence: TGTGCCAGCAGCCTTTCTAGGCTCAATGAGCAGTTCTTC.

CDR3 loop: CASGPDRNQPQHF. The CDR3 DNA sequence: TGTGCTAGTGGTCCTGACAGGAATCAGCCCCAGCATTTT. The rearrangement joins TRBV12-5 to TRBJ1-5; maybe TRBD1 (6 bases). V was shortened by 5 bases and J by 4 bases, with 9 bases between the two germline ends. CDR1 is LGHNT, CDR2 FRNRAP, per germline. The CDR3 covers 13 residues. Filled out from reference TRBV12-5 and TRBJ1-5, the complete variable domain reads DARVTQTPRHKVTEMGQEVTMRCQPILGHNTVFWYRQTMMQGLELLAYFRNRAPLDDSGMPKDRFSAEMPDATLATLKIQPSEPRDSAVYFCASGPDRNQPQHFGDGTRLSIL.

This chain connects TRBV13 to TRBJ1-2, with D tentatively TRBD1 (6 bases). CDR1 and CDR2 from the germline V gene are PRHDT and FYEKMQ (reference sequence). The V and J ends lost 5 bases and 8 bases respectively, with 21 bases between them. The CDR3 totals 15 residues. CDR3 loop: CASSPGQTKTWGYTF. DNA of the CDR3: TGTGCCAGCAGCCCGGGACAAACCAAGACGTGGGGCTACACCTTC.

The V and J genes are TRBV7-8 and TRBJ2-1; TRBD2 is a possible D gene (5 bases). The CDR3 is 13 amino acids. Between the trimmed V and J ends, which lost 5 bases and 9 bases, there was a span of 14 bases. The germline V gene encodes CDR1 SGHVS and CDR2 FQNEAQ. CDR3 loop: CASSLAYAGEQFF. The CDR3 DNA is TGTGCCAGCAGCCTCGCATATGCGGGTGAGCAGTTCTTC.

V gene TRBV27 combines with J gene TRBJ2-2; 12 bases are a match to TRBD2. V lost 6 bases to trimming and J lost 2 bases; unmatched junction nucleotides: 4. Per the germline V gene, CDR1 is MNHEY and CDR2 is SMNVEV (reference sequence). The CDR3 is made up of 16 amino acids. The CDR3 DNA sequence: TGTGCCAGCAGATTACTAGCGGGAGGAAACACCGGGGAGCTGTTTTTT. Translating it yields CASRLLAGGNTGELFF.

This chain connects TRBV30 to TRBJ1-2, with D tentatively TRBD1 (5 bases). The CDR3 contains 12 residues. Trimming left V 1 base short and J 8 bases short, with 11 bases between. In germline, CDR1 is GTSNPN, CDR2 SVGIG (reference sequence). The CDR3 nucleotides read TGTGCCTGGAGTGGGGGACTTTGGGGCTACACCTTC. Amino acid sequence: CAWSGGLWGYTF.

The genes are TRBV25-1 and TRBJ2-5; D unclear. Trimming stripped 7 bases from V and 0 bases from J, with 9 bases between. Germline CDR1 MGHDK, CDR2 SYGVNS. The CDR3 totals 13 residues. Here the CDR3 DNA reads TGTGCCAGCACTCCCGTGTACCAAGAGACCCAGTACTTC. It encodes CASTPVYQETQYF.

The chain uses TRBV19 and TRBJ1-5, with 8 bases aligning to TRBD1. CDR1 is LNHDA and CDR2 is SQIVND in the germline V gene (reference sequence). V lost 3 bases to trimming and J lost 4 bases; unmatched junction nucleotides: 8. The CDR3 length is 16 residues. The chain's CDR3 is CASSISRQGANQPQHF. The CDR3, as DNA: TGTGCCAGTAGTATTTCTCGGCAGGGGGCGAATCAGCCCCAGCATTTT.

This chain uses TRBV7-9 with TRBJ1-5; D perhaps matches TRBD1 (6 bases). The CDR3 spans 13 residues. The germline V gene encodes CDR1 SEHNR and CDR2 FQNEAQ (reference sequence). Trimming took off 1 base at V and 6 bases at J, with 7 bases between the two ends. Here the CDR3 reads CASSLEGGQPQHF. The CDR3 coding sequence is TGTGCCAGCAGCTTAGAAGGGGGTCAGCCCCAGCATTTT.

CDR3 loop: CASSFVRAGVTRDTQYF. The CDR3, as DNA: TGTGCCAGCAGCTTCGTCCGAGCGGGGGTAACTCGAGATACGCAGTATTTT. The chain is built from TRBV5-6 and TRBJ2-3; 8 positions match TRBD2. Germline values: CDR1 SGHDT, CDR2 YYEEEE. V gave up 2 bases and J gave up 5 bases; unmatched junction bases: 13. This CDR3 region has 17 residues.

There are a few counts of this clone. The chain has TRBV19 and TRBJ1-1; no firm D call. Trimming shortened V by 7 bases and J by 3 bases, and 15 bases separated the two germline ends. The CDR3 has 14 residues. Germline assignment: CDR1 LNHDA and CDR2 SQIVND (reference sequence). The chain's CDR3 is CASINTRIHTEAFF. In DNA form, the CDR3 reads TGTGCCAGTATCAATACGAGGATACACACTGAAGCTTTCTTT. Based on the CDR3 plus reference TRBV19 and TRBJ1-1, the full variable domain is DGGITQSPKYLFRKEGQNVTLSCEQNLNHDAMYWYRQDPGQGLRLIYYSQIVNDFQKGDIAEGYSVSREKKESFPLTVTSAQKNPTAFYLCASINTRIHTEAFFGQGTRLTVV.